This TCR beta chain was identified during a study of identifying expanded T cells in peripheral blood (dated by TCRdb to between 2017 and 2020). About the full investigation: Four technical replicates, made by sequencing separate aliquots from the same pool of genomic DNA, were compared pairwise. What the work shows at the level of the full study, not this receptor alone: The binomial model flagged approximately 1.2 differentially abundant clones between technical replicates but about 16 over around 2 weeks and 18 to 20 over approximately four weeks. Both the number of clones called differentially abundant and the false-positive rate were significantly reduced by the beta-binomial model across all healthy-donor time intervals. Across all healthy donors, variance in clone template counts between roughly 2-week samples was found to increase significantly with total template count. It was expected by the authors that biological variance in healthy repertoires might increase further over much longer intervals, such as months to years.

As to this clone: Its recognized antigen is unknown. Qualities for individual bases were not recorded, and no much larger clone is one base off.

During the collection period, no immune events, such as infections, were documented for the healthy donors. To calibrate time-dependent variance in a beta-binomial model of T-cell clone differential abundance, blood repertoires from healthy donors were used as a training cohort. The training cohort was composed of some ten healthy donors, 3 female and 7 male. On average the donors were 43 years old, and their ages spanned roughly 25 to 65 years. Whole blood from each healthy donor was obtained from a commercial supplier and was collected at three time points about 15 days apart. For immunosequencing, genomic DNA was extracted from unsorted whole blood. The immunoSEQ Assay, which uses bias-controlled multiplex PCR amplification of genomic DNA, was used to profile TCRbeta CDR3 regions. The authors processed their data as follows. The absolute abundance of each unique TCRbeta CDR3 region was quantified after sequences were collapsed and filtered. Two models were used to test differential abundance: a binomial model (Fisher-equivalent) and a beta-binomial model that adds time-dependent variance fitted from healthy donors. Clones with fewer than 5 combined templates were removed, and a clone was called differentially abundant if the clone's Benjamini-Hochberg FDR was below 0.01. In the beta-binomial model, variance was expressed as a function of the total template count across the two samples, in the form v = (b*log(k)+a)^2. In TCRdb, the immuneACCESS table is reduced to in-frame sequences with V and J assigned. These tables do not hold every clone; where another copy was compared, an unresolved V gene accounts for under half, and the others remain unexplained. The DNA gave D and trimming, while V, J and clone size come from that table. The table for this sample lists tens of thousands of clones; more than 75% of them were counted only once. The ten top clones hold approximately 4.7% of the sample.

CDR1 and CDR2, looked up from the germline V gene, are MDHEN and SYDVKM. V lost 7 bases and J lost 3 bases; the stretch between them is 13 bases long. The CDR3 runs 14 residues from the cysteine to the phenylalanine. Only the CDR3 region is kept as DNA, spanning 42 bases read in frame from base 1. The TCR comes from a person aged 18 to 75 in good health. The sequencing input was blood. In this chain, TRBV28 is recombined with TRBJ2-1, with the D gene too uncertain to name. The nucleotides are TGTGCCAGCACCCCGGCCAGGCTCTACAATGAGCAGTTCTTC. It is translated as CASTPARLYNEQFF.